Following are 10 T cell receptor beta chains from one sample sequenced in a study of blood T cell repertoires in COVID-19. Clones were read by immunoSEQ multiplex PCR, and TCRdb kept only the in-frame ones, dropping some. The repertoire holds some 140,000 clones, with about four fifths as singletons. The sample was peripheral blood. Receptors originate from a man aged 55-75 years with acute or convalescent COVID-19.

This clone was observed a handful of times. The chain uses TRBV19 and TRBJ1-5; 8 nucleotides align to TRBD1. The germline V gene has CDR1 LNHDA and CDR2 SQIVND (reference sequence). This CDR3 has 15 residues. After removal of 6 bases from V and 0 bases from J, the junction contained 4 bases not matched to a gene. CDR3: CASRDREVSNQPQHF. The CDR3 DNA reads as TGTGCCAGTAGGGACAGGGAGGTTAGCAATCAGCCCCAGCATTTT.

The chain uses TRBV7-9 and TRBJ2-2; D is ambiguous. The V end lost 3 bases, the J end lost 8 bases, and 4 bases lay between the germline ends. The CDR3 extends over 11 amino acids. Germline assignment: CDR1 SEHNR and CDR2 FQNEAQ (reference sequence). For the CDR3, the DNA is TGTGCCAGCAGCTTTTTAGGGGAGCTGTTTTTT. Protein: CASSFLGELFF.

The chain uses TRBV2 and TRBJ1-1, with 8 bases identical to TRBD1. Germline V gene sequence: CDR1 SNHLY, CDR2 FYNNEI. Trimming removed 4 bases from V and 5 bases from J; junction bases left unmatched: 9. The CDR3 has 15 amino acids. The CDR3 sequence is CASSGGQGALTEAFF. The DNA for the CDR3 is TGTGCCAGCAGTGGGGGTCAGGGGGCGCTTACTGAAGCTTTCTTT.

The V call is TRBV18, the J call TRBJ1-3, with 9 nucleotides matching TRBD1. The CDR3 runs to 17 residues. Trimming at V came to 4 bases and at J to 4 bases, leaving 11 bases not matched to a gene. CDR1 and CDR2 from the germline V gene are KGHSH and LQKENI. The CDR3 region has the DNA TGTGCCAGCTCACTAAAGACAACAGGGGGCGCCGGAAACACCATATATTTT. Translating it yields CASSLKTTGGAGNTIYF. The full variable domain, rest sourced from reference TRBV18 and TRBJ1-3, is NAGVMQNPRHLVRRRGQEARLRCSPMKGHSHVYWYRQLPEEGLKFMVYLQKENIIDESGMPKERFSAEFPKEGPSILRIQQVVRGDSAAYFCASSLKTTGGAGNTIYFGEGSWLTVV.

This rearrangement joins TRBV7-9 to TRBJ2-1; 8 nucleotides align to TRBD2. With V trimmed by 2 bases and J by 4 bases, 7 bases remained unmatched. CDR3 length: 16 amino acids. The germline gives CDR1 SEHNR, CDR2 FQNEAQ (reference sequence). CDR3 in DNA: TGTGCCAGCAGCTTATCCACGGGGGGGCTATACAATGAGCAGTTCTTC. This sequence encodes CASSLSTGGLYNEQFF.

This clone has more than one count but fewer than ten. Other DNA sequences within the sample encode an identical CDR3. The chain links TRBV5-1 to TRBJ2-2; D is unresolved. The CDR3 covers 14 residues. Trimming removed 0 bases from V and 2 bases from J, with 5 bases in between. The germline V gene has CDR1 SGHRS and CDR2 YFSETQ. For the CDR3, the DNA is TGCGCCAGCAGCTTGGGACAAAACACCGGGGAGCTGTTTTTT. Protein: CASSLGQNTGELFF.

This rearrangement joins TRBV5-1 to TRBJ1-2; D not resolved. In germline, CDR1 is SGHRS, CDR2 YFSETQ. The CDR3 totals 16 residues. The V and J ends lost 3 bases and 3 bases respectively, with 18 bases between them. The CDR3 sequence is CASSSGIGVVDYGYTF. The CDR3 DNA follows: TGCGCCAGCAGCTCTGGGATCGGGGTAGTTGACTATGGCTACACCTTC.

The rearrangement uses TRBV3-1 (or the pseudogene TRBV3-2) and TRBJ2-5, with D hard to call. V shed 4 bases and J shed 5 bases, with 11 bases lying between them. CDR3 size: 13 residues. Per germline, CDR1 LGHDT and CDR2 YNNKEL (reference sequence). The CDR3 coding sequence is TGTGCCAGCAGCCTCGAACTCAGGGAGACCCAGTACTTC. It specifies CASSLELRETQYF.

The chain carries TRBV24-1 and TRBJ1-2, with 7 bases that match TRBD1. V was clipped by 4 bases and J by 4 bases; unmatched bases: 5. The germline gives CDR1 KGHDR, CDR2 SFDVKD. The CDR3 loop spans 14 amino acids. Here the CDR3 reads CATSDRGQAYGYTF. In DNA, the CDR3 is TGTGCCACCAGTGACCGAGGACAGGCCTATGGCTACACCTTC.

The rearrangement joins TRBV2 to TRBJ1-5, with 9 bases fitting TRBD1. There are 14 residues in the CDR3. Germline V lookup: CDR1 SNHLY, CDR2 FYNNEI. J was trimmed by 6 bases and V by 5 bases; bases with no gene match: 5. The CDR3 spells CASSPYRGPQPQHF. Here the CDR3 DNA reads TGTGCCAGCAGTCCCTACAGGGGGCCTCAGCCCCAGCATTTT.